This entry lists 4 T cell receptor beta chains sequenced from one sample in a study of neoadjuvant anti-PD-1 for oral cavity cancer. Measured with immunoSEQ multiplex PCR; TCRdb has only the in-frame clones, and not every one. The profile shows approximately 37,000 clones, 38% of them singletons. Time point in this sample: after neoadjuvant nivolumab, at surgical resection. The sample in question was tumor tissue, obtained after nivolumab (anti-PD-1) treatment. These receptors came from a person aged 35-79 years with oral cavity squamous cell carcinoma.

This clone was counted a few times. The chain carries TRBV11-2 and TRBJ2-1, with 7 bases matching TRBD1. Losses at the gene ends were 5 bases for V and 1 base for J; bases not matched to a gene: 5. Per the germline V gene, CDR1 is SGHAT and CDR2 is FQNNGV. This CDR3 comprises 15 residues. The chain's CDR3 is CASSADRRSYNEQFF. The CDR3 DNA is TGTGCCAGCAGCGCGGACAGGCGGTCCTACAATGAGCAGTTCTTC.

The chain couples TRBV7-9 to TRBJ2-7; D call uncertain. This CDR3 has 15 residues. Germline values: CDR1 SEHNR, CDR2 FQNEAQ (reference sequence). The ends were cut back, 5 bases at V and 3 bases at J, with 17 bases in the middle. The CDR3 region has the DNA TGTGCCAGCAGCCCATGGGGTCAGGATCGCTACGAGCAGTACTTC. It yields the protein CASSPWGQDRYEQYF.

This clone was recorded a few times. The genes are TRBV30 and TRBJ2-3; D gene unclear. The CDR3 covers 15 residues. The V gene lost 2 bases and the J gene lost 1 base, with 13 bases spanning the gap. Germline V CDR1 and CDR2: GTSNPN, SVGIG (reference sequence). CDR3 residues: CAWSLGVGGTDTQYF. The CDR3 region has the DNA TGTGCCTGGAGTCTGGGCGTTGGTGGCACAGATACGCAGTATTTT.

This clone was observed at least ten times. The gene calls are TRBV5-1 and TRBJ1-1, with D possibly TRBD1 on 6 matching bases. Germline V CDR1 and CDR2: SGHRS, YFSETQ. The V gene lost 0 bases and the J gene lost 4 bases, with 16 bases spanning the gap. This CDR3 has 16 amino acids. CDR3 DNA: TGCGCCAGCAGCTTGGGTAGCGTGGGGGCGCGCACTGAAGCTTTCTTT. Translating it yields CASSLGSVGARTEAFF.